Shown below are 24 T cell receptor beta chains from a single sample sequenced in a study of control samples from healthy donors and cancer patients. Sequenced by immunoSEQ multiplex PCR; TCRdb stores in-frame clones only, minus some. The sample has about 49,000 clones, just over 85% seen once; the top ten hold approximately 3%. Input material: PBMCs. The receptors originated from a woman aged 50 to 60 with lung cancer.

This chain joins TRBV5-4 and TRBJ1-1; D unresolved. The CDR3 runs to 13 residues. Per germline, CDR1 SGHNT and CDR2 YYREEE (reference sequence). V was cut by 4 bases and J by 2 bases, with 9 bases left in between. For the CDR3, the DNA is TGTGCCAGCAGCCGAGGGCAAAACACTGAAGCTTTCTTT. Its protein product is CASSRGQNTEAFF.

The chain joins TRBV9 to TRBJ2-3; 8 bases align to TRBD1. Trimming cost V 4 bases and J 10 bases; bases outside gene matches: 11. Germline V CDR1 and CDR2: SGDLS, YYNGEE. The CDR3 consists of 14 residues. The CDR3 loop is CASSPHLLQGAQYF. In DNA, the CDR3 is TGTGCCAGCAGCCCCCACTTACTACAGGGGGCGCAGTATTTT. Variable domain in full (rest from reference TRBV9 and TRBJ2-3): DSGVTQTPKHLITATGQRVTLRCSPRSGDLSVYWYQQSLDQGLQFLIQYYNGEERAKGNILERFSAQQFPDLHSELNLSSLELGDSALYFCASSPHLLQGAQYFGPGTRLTVL.

The genes are TRBV21-1 and TRBJ1-2. TRBV21-1 is assigned pseudogene status. This CDR3 is built from 18 residues. The CDR3 nucleotides are TGTGCCAGCAGCAAAGTGAGCCTTTTTGACCGAGTTTTCTATGGCTACACCTTC. It translates to CASSKVSLFDRVFYGYTF.

The CDR3 bases are TGTGCCAGCAGCCTCCGGGACAGCTCAGCCTACGAGCAGTACTTC. Translated, it gives CASSLRDSSAYEQYF. The rearrangement links TRBV3-1 (or the pseudogene TRBV3-2) to TRBJ2-7; the match to TRBD1 covers 7 bases. This CDR3 comprises 15 residues. Germline loops: CDR1 LGHDT, CDR2 YNNKEL (reference sequence). Trimming cost V 4 bases and J 2 bases; bases outside gene matches: 8.

The V and J genes are TRBV3-1 (or the pseudogene TRBV3-2) and TRBJ1-1, with D possibly matching TRBD1 (6 bases). Trimming left V 4 bases short and J 0 bases short, with 12 bases between. The CDR3 sequence is 15 residues long. Germline CDR1 LGHDT, CDR2 YNNKEL (reference sequence). CDR3 in DNA: TGTGCCAGCAGCCCAAGACAGGTTATGAACACTGAAGCTTTCTTT. Residues: CASSPRQVMNTEAFF.

This clone occurred a few times. This chain joins TRBV7-6 and TRBJ1-1; no clear D gene. V was pared by 6 bases and J by 1 base, with 24 bases between. The CDR3 loop spans 18 amino acids. Germline V gene sequence: CDR1 SGHVS, CDR2 FNYEAQ. CDR3 residues: CASSAGLIQWSPNTEAFF. The DNA of the CDR3 is TGTGCCAGCAGTGCTGGACTGATCCAATGGTCCCCGAACACTGAAGCTTTCTTT.

The J gene is TRBJ1-1, the V gene TRBV5-6; D is undetermined. This CDR3 has 13 amino acids. V lost 2 bases to trimming and J lost 6 bases, with 11 bases between them. From germline, CDR1 is SGHDT and CDR2 YYEEEE. CDR3 nucleotides: TGTGCCAGCAGCTTTGGTGAGAGGGCTGAAGCTTTCTTT. The encoded protein is CASSFGERAEAFF.

The chain is built from TRBV7-9 and TRBJ1-6; D is ambiguous. The germline V and J ends were trimmed by 1 base and 9 bases, with 7 bases remaining between them. The germline V gene has CDR1 SEHNR and CDR2 FQNEAQ (reference sequence). This CDR3 has 13 amino acids. The CDR3 loop is CASSLDQPSPLHF. In DNA, the CDR3 is TGTGCCAGCAGCTTAGATCAGCCTTCACCCCTCCACTTT.

The gene calls are TRBV28 and TRBJ1-5, with D hard to call. This CDR3 spans 17 amino acids. V shed 0 bases and J shed 4 bases, with 16 bases lying between them. Germline V gene lookup returns CDR1 MDHEN and CDR2 SYDVKM. The CDR3, as DNA: TGTGCCAGCAGTTTATGGTTAACGGGGTCTCGGAATCAGCCCCAGCATTTT. Amino acids: CASSLWLTGSRNQPQHF. Full variable domain (rest looked up from reference TRBV28 and TRBJ1-5): DVKVTQSSRYLVKRTGEKVFLECVQDMDHENMFWYRQDPGLGLRLIYFSYDVKMKEKGDIPEGYSVSREKKERFSLILESASTNQTSMYLCASSLWLTGSRNQPQHFGDGTRLSIL.

The chain is built from TRBV14 and TRBJ1-6, with D possibly being TRBD1 (5 bases). This CDR3 is built from 16 residues. Germline V lookup: CDR1 SGHDN, CDR2 FVKESK. Trimming took off 2 bases at V and 9 bases at J, with 17 bases between the two ends. The CDR3 bases are TGTGCCAGCAGCCAATTGGGGCGAAGCCTGGGTTCACCCCTCCACTTT. This gives the protein CASSQLGRSLGSPLHF.

The chain uses TRBV29-1 and TRBJ2-7; tentative D call: TRBD1 (6 bases). Trimming left V 6 bases short and J 3 bases short, with 12 bases between. CDR1 is SQVTM, CDR2 ANQGSEA, per germline. The CDR3 consists of 12 residues. DNA for the CDR3: TGCAGCGTAACGACAGGAATCTACGAGCAGTACTTC. Translating it yields CSVTTGIYEQYF.

The V and J genes are TRBV6-5 and TRBJ1-2; no clear D. With 5 bases removed from V and 4 bases from J, the gap between germline ends came to 14 bases. The length of the CDR3 is 14 residues. The germline V gene has CDR1 MNHEY and CDR2 SVGAGI. The CDR3 here is CASSSPDFGYGYTF. In DNA form, the CDR3 reads TGTGCCAGCAGTAGCCCGGACTTCGGCTATGGCTACACCTTC.

The chain joins TRBV2 to TRBJ2-3; 11 bases fit TRBD2. V lost 8 bases and J lost 2; bases outside the gene matches: 3. CDR1 is SNHLY, CDR2 FYNNEI, per germline. The CDR3 runs 14 residues. The CDR3 is CASGGLADTDTQYF. CDR3 in DNA: TGTGCCAGCGGGGGACTAGCGGACACAGATACGCAGTATTTT.

This chain connects TRBV2 to TRBJ1-1; possibly TRBD1 for D (5 bases). The CDR3 has 15 amino acids. The germline V gene has CDR1 SNHLY and CDR2 FYNNEI. The V and J ends lost 7 bases and 8 bases respectively, with 23 bases between them. The CDR3 bases are TGTGCCAGCAAAACGGGCGGTACAGGCGCCGCGGAAGCTTTCTTT. This codes for CASKTGGTGAAEAFF. Combining the CDR3 with reference TRBV2 and TRBJ1-1 gives the whole variable domain EPEVTQTPSHQVTQMGQEVILRCVPISNHLYFYWYRQILGQKVEFLVSFYNNEISEKSEIFDDQFSVERPDGSNFTLKIRSTKLEDSAMYFCASKTGGTGAAEAFFGQGTRLTVV.

In its sample, this clone ranks as medium-sized. The chain employs TRBV14 and TRBJ1-1; the D is unclear. Germline CDR1 SGHDN, CDR2 FVKESK. The germline V and J ends were trimmed by 1 base and 3 bases, with 6 bases remaining between them. CDR3 length: 13 amino acids. CDR3 region: CASSQVLHTEAFF. For the CDR3, the DNA is TGTGCCAGCAGCCAAGTGCTCCACACTGAAGCTTTCTTT.

The chain has TRBV19 and TRBJ2-6; D may be TRBD1 (6 bases). The ends were cut back, 5 bases at V and 2 bases at J, with 7 bases in the middle. Per germline, CDR1 LNHDA and CDR2 SQIVND (reference sequence). The CDR3 spans 14 residues. CDR3 in amino acids: CASSAGAGANVLTF. The CDR3 bases are TGTGCCAGTAGTGCAGGGGCTGGGGCCAACGTCCTGACTTTC.

The CDR3 coding sequence is TGTGCCAGCAGTTTCATGACAAGCGACTATGGCTACACCTTC. Its translation is CASSFMTSDYGYTF. The genes are TRBV28 and TRBJ1-2; D not certain. V lost 3 bases and J 3 bases, leaving 11 bases between the germline ends. CDR1 is MDHEN, CDR2 SYDVKM, per germline. This CDR3 is 14 amino acids long.

This clone was counted between two and nine times. The chain links TRBV6-5 to TRBJ1-1, with a weak D call TRBD1 (5 bases). Trimming left V 0 bases short and J 1 base short, with 12 bases between. The germline CDR1 and CDR2 sequences are MNHEY and SVGAGI. CDR3 length equals 16 residues. The CDR3 bases are TGTGCCAGCAGTTACTCGGCATGGGGGAGGAACACTGAAGCTTTCTTT. As protein: CASSYSAWGRNTEAFF.

The chain has TRBV28 and TRBJ1-5, with a weak D call TRBD1 (6 bases). Germline CDR1 and CDR2: MDHEN and SYDVKM. V shed 3 bases and J shed 8 bases, with 17 bases lying between them. CDR3 length: 15 amino acids. In nucleotides, the CDR3 is TGTGCCAGCAGTTTGGCAGGGGCGGACTTTAAGCCCCAGCATTTT. It encodes CASSLAGADFKPQHF.

The gene calls are TRBV18 and TRBJ2-1, with D unresolved. Trimming shortened V by 1 base and J by 2 bases, and 3 bases separated the two germline ends. Germline assignment: CDR1 KGHSH and CDR2 LQKENI. The CDR3 totals 13 residues. The CDR3 nucleotides are TGTGCCAGCTCACCACTAGCCTACAATGAGCAGTTCTTC. It specifies CASSPLAYNEQFF.

The chain has TRBV27 and TRBJ1-2, with 7 bases lining up with TRBD1. Looked up from germline, CDR1 is MNHEY and CDR2 is SMNVEV (reference sequence). The CDR3 covers 14 residues. The ends lost 2 bases at V and 8 bases at J; junction bases unmatched: 8. The CDR3 sequence is CASSLTTGAGGYTF. CDR3 in DNA: TGTGCCAGCAGTTTAACCACAGGGGCCGGAGGCTACACCTTC.

This chain joins TRBV11-3 and TRBJ2-1; maybe TRBD2 (5 bases). V lost 3 bases, J lost 8 bases, and 8 bases lay in between. The CDR3 totals 12 residues. Germline assignment: CDR1 SGHNT and CDR2 YENEEA. CDR3 sequence reads: CASSFPGDEQFF. CDR3 nucleotide sequence: TGTGCCAGCAGCTTCCCCGGGGATGAGCAGTTCTTC.

The rearrangement links TRBV30 to TRBJ2-7, with D possibly being TRBD1 (6 bases). V was trimmed by 3 bases and J by 3 bases, leaving 21 bases between them. Germline CDR1 reads GTSNPN; CDR2 reads SVGIG (reference sequence). This CDR3 is built from 16 residues. The CDR3 protein is CAWSFTGRARHYEQYF. DNA of the CDR3: TGTGCCTGGAGCTTTACAGGGCGGGCAAGACACTACGAGCAGTACTTC.

This chain links TRBV2 with TRBJ2-7; tentatively, D is TRBD1 or TRBD2 (5 bases each). The CDR3 runs 15 residues. Germline V lookup: CDR1 SNHLY, CDR2 FYNNEI. Trimming stripped 1 base from V and 5 bases from J, with 15 bases between. The CDR3 reads CASSEGVGTLDEQYF. The CDR3 DNA is TGTGCCAGCAGTGAAGGTGTCGGGACCCTCGACGAGCAGTACTTC.